The rows below give T cell receptor beta chains drawn from one sample of a study of blood T cell repertoires in COVID-19. TCRdb's table, derived via immunoSEQ multiplex PCR, lists solely in-frame clones and lacks some. The profile shows about 160,000 clones, around 81% of them singletons. The source material was peripheral blood. The receptors here all came from a man aged 55 to 70 with active or convalescent COVID-19. The CDR3 runs from the conserved cysteine through the conserved F or W. A D gene is named only where the DNA matches it firmly. Clone size is shown for a subset of rows, as once, few, many or a class of expanded clone.

clone_size	v_call	j_call	d_call	cdr3_nt	cdr3_aa
-	TRBV6-1	TRBJ1-4	-	TGTGCCAGCAGTGAAGTTAGTTACAATGAAAAACTGTTTTTT	CASSEVSYNEKLFF
-	TRBV19	TRBJ2-7	-	TGTGCCAGTAGTATAGCAGGCCCATACGAGCAGTACTTC	CASSIAGPYEQYF
-	TRBV29-1	TRBJ1-2	-	TGCAGCGTCGCAATAGGGGCCTATGGCTACACCTTC	CSVAIGAYGYTF
-	TRBV19	TRBJ1-1	-	TGTGCCAGTAGTGTTACAGCTGAAGCTTTCTTT	CASSVTAEAFF
-	TRBV3-1/TRBV3-2	TRBJ1-4	TRBD1	TGTGCCAGCAGCCAAGATTGGGACAGGGGTAATGAAAAACTGTTTTTT	CASSQDWDRGNEKLFF
few	TRBV5-7	TRBJ1-2	-	TGTGCCAGCAGCTTGGTAGGGGGTGCAGGGGATGGCTACACCTTC	CASSLVGGAGDGYTF
few	TRBV27	TRBJ2-3	-	TGTGCCAGCTGTGCGGGAAGCTCAGATACGCAGTATTTT	CASCAGSSDTQYF
-	TRBV2	TRBJ1-6	TRBD1	TGTGCCAGCAGTGAGTACAGGGGGCACTCACCCCTCCACTTT	CASSEYRGHSPLHF
-	TRBV7-8	TRBJ2-3	TRBD2	TGTGCCAGCAGCTCCCTCCGCCCGGGACTAGCGGGGGGGCCGACAGATACGCAGTATTTT	CASSSLRPGLAGGPTDTQYF
-	TRBV11-3	TRBJ2-1	TRBD2	TGTGCCAGCAGCCCCTATAGCGGGAGGGCCGTGAACAATGAGCAGTTCTTC	CASSPYSGRAVNNEQFF
-	TRBV19	TRBJ1-4	-	TGTGCCAGTAGTGATCCGGGACACCAATCTGGGAAACTGTTTTTT	CASSDPGHQSGKLFF
-	TRBV2	TRBJ1-3	-	TGTGCCAGCAGTGAATCGTCGGTCTCTGGAAACACCATATATTTT	CASSESSVSGNTIYF
-	TRBV18	TRBJ2-3	TRBD2	TGTGCCAGCTCACCGTCTACTAGCGGGGGGGCCGGTGGCACAGATACGCAGTATTTT	CASSPSTSGGAGGTDTQYF
-	TRBV9	TRBJ1-3	-	TGTGCCAGCAGCGTAGGGGGCGCCGGGGGAAACACCATATATTTT	CASSVGGAGGNTIYF
-	TRBV7-9	TRBJ2-7	TRBD2	TGTGCCAGCAGCCCGGGGACTAGCGGGAGAAGCGAGCAGTACTTC	CASSPGTSGRSEQYF
-	TRBV6-4	TRBJ2-1	-	TGTGCCAGCAGTGTGGAGGACTCGGACTACAATGAGCAGTTCTTC	CASSVEDSDYNEQFF
-	TRBV11-2	TRBJ2-2	-	TGTGCCAGCAGGCGGACTCGAAGTGTGGGGGAGCTGTTTTTT	CASRRTRSVGELFF
-	TRBV14	TRBJ2-6	TRBD1	TGTGCCAGCAGCCTTTTCCCGGGACAGGGACTGACTAGCTCTGGGGCCAACGTCCTGACTTTC	CASSLFPGQGLTSSGANVLTF
-	TRBV28	TRBJ2-5	TRBD2	TGTGCCAGCAGTGCTAGCGGGGGGCCCCGTAAGAAGTACTTC	CASSASGGPRKKYF
few	TRBV6-5	TRBJ2-6	-	TGTGCCAGCAAGGGGGGGTTGAGGGGGGCCAACGTCCTGACTTTC	CASKGGLRGANVLTF
-	TRBV2	TRBJ2-7	TRBD2	TGTGCCAGCAGCACCCTAGGCGGGGGGAACGAGCAGTACTTC	CASSTLGGGNEQYF
-	TRBV27	TRBJ2-7	TRBD1	TGTGCCAGCAGTTTATTCACGACAGGGAAGAACTACGAGCAGTACTTC	CASSLFTTGKNYEQYF
-	TRBV12-3/TRBV12-4	TRBJ1-1	TRBD1	TGTGCCAGCAGCAGGGGGCGTCGCGCTGAAGCTTTCTTT	CASSRGRRAEAFF
-	TRBV9	TRBJ2-3	-	TGTGCCAGCAGCGTAGACCCCGGGAGCTCCGGAGGGTATTATTTT	CASSVDPGSSGGYYF
-	TRBV5-1	TRBJ1-4	TRBD1	TGCGCCAGCAGCCGATCGGGACAGTCTAATGAAAAACTGTTTTTT	CASSRSGQSNEKLFF
-	TRBV21-1	TRBJ1-4	-	TGTGCCAGCAGCCAACAGGGGGCGCGGACTAATGAAAAACTGTTTTTT	CASSQQGARTNEKLFF
-	TRBV5-4	TRBJ1-4	TRBD1	TGTGCCAGCAGCTTGGAGGGACAGGGGAGCGAAAAACTGTTTTTT	CASSLEGQGSEKLFF
-	TRBV25-1	TRBJ2-2	TRBD1	TGTGCCAGCAGTGAAACAGGGGGCGCGAACACCGGGGAGCTGTTTTTT	CASSETGGANTGELFF
-	TRBV29-1	TRBJ2-3	-	TGCAGCGTTGTGCGGGACACAGATACGCAGTATTTT	CSVVRDTDTQYF
-	TRBV7-8	TRBJ1-2	-	TGTGCCAGCAGCTCGGCCGGGGGCTATGGCTACACCTTC	CASSSAGGYGYTF
-	TRBV28	TRBJ2-7	TRBD1	TGTGCCAGCAGCCCAGACAGGGGACAGGACTTC	CASSPDRGQDF
-	TRBV29-1	TRBJ2-2	-	TGCAGCGTCATGGGCGCCGGGGAGCTGTTTTTT	CSVMGAGELFF
-	TRBV2	TRBJ1-5	-	TGTGCCAGCAGCCAGGGGAATAGCAATCAGCCCCAGCATTTT	CASSQGNSNQPQHF
-	TRBV29-1	TRBJ1-1	-	TGCAGCGTTTCCCCCCTCGCCAGAACTGAAGCTTTCTTT	CSVSPLARTEAFF
-	TRBV5-1	TRBJ1-2	-	TGCGCCAGCAGCTTGGAGGCGGATATAGCTAACTATGGCTACACCTTC	CASSLEADIANYGYTF
-	TRBV7-3	TRBJ2-3	-	TGTGCCAGCAGCTTTGGAGGGGCTAGCACAGATACGCAGTATTTT	CASSFGGASTDTQYF
few	TRBV10-3	TRBJ1-2	-	TGTGCCATCAGTGAGCGGCAGGAATACGGCTACACCTTC	CAISERQEYGYTF
-	TRBV19	TRBJ2-5	TRBD1	TGTGCCAGTAGTGGGACAGGGTCACGCCAAGAGACCCAGTACTTC	CASSGTGSRQETQYF
-	TRBV19	TRBJ1-3	-	TGTGCCAGTAGTCCTAATCGCTCTGGAAACACCATATATTTT	CASSPNRSGNTIYF
-	TRBV10-3	TRBJ2-1	TRBD2	TGTGCCATCAGATCTGGGACTAGCGGTGTCTATGAGCAGTTCTTC	CAIRSGTSGVYEQFF
-	TRBV12-3/TRBV12-4	TRBJ2-7	-	TGTGCCAGCAGTTTTTTTCGGGCCTACGAGCAGTACTTC	CASSFFRAYEQYF
-	TRBV11-2	TRBJ1-1	TRBD1	TGTGCCAGCAGCTCAGTACAGGGGAGGTGGGAAGCTTTCTTT	CASSSVQGRWEAFF
-	TRBV28	TRBJ1-5	-	-	CASSTSTGNSQPQHF
-	TRBV23-1	TRBJ2-3	-	TGCGCCAGCACCCCCGGTCGGGAAACAATAGATACGCAGTATTTT	CASTPGRETIDTQYF
-	TRBV6-5	TRBJ1-2	TRBD1	TGTGCCAGCAGTTACTTTGGACAGGAGCTCTATGGCTACACCTTC	CASSYFGQELYGYTF
-	TRBV6-5	TRBJ1-2	-	TGTGCCAGCATGTCAGGCAGGGGTCGTGGCTACACCTTC	CASMSGRGRGYTF
-	TRBV10-2	TRBJ1-1	-	TGCGCCAGCAGGGATTCAGGGGTAAGATTAGGTACTGAAGCTTTCTTT	CASRDSGVRLGTEAFF
-	TRBV5-6	TRBJ2-1	-	TGTGCCAGCAGCTTGCTCGGACTCCGAACCTACAATGAGCAGTTCTTC	CASSLLGLRTYNEQFF
-	TRBV3-1/TRBV3-2	TRBJ1-6	-	TGTGCCAGCAGCCACGGGACACTAACAAATTCACCCCTCCACTTT	CASSHGTLTNSPLHF
-	TRBV5-5	TRBJ2-3	TRBD2	TGTGCCAGCAGCTTGATTAGCGGGGGGGCAGATACGCAGTATTTT	CASSLISGGADTQYF
-	TRBV5-6	TRBJ1-5	-	TGTGCCAGCAGTATCGCGGGGGTCAGGAATCAGCCCCAGCATTTT	CASSIAGVRNQPQHF